This T cell receptor beta chain was obtained from a study of blood T cells in healthy people across ages. Trimming removed 4 bases at V and 4 bases at J, with 11 bases between. CDR1 is SGHRS and CDR2 is YFSETQ in the germline V gene. The CDR3 covers 14 residues. The authors ran a second PCR of about 6 to 11 cycles using a sample-barcoded 5' primer and a J-beta primer mix. TCRdb independently ran MiXCR on the 5' RACE reads; one entry per CDR3 protein. The sample lists 1.5 million to 2 million distinct CDR3 sequences; about 30% were seen once. The chain recombines TRBV5-1 with TRBJ2-2; maybe TRBD1 (5 bases). The clonotype comes from a woman in her thirties in good health. The sequenced material came from blood. CDR3 residues: CASSKSDSTGELFF. CDR3 DNA: TGCGCCAGCAGCAAGTCTGACAGCACCGGGGAGCTGTTTTTT.